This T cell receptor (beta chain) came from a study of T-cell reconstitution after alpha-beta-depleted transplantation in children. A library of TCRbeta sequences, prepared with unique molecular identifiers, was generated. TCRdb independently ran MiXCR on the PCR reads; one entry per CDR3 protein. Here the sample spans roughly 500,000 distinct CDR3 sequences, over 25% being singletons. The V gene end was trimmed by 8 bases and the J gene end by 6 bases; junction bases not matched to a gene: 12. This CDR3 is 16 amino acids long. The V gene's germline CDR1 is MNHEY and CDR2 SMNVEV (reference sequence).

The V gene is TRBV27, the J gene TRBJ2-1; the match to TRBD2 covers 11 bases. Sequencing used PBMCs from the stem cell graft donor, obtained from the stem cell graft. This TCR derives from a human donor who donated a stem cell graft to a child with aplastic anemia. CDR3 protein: CASRAPASGRFNEQFF. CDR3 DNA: TGTGCCAGCCGCGCCCCGGCTAGCGGGAGGTTCAATGAGCAGTTCTTC.